These T cell receptor beta chains were read from a single sample in a study of beta chain features in type 1 diabetes. Libraries were prepared by immunoSEQ multiplex PCR; TCRdb keeps only in-frame clonotypes and omits some of them. This sample has 200,000 to 250,000 clones; roughly 10% occur once, and the top ten carry roughly 1.3%. The source material was central memory CD4+ T cells from blood. These receptors were obtained from a man aged 18-30 years in good health. Both conserved end residues are part of each CDR3. Fields, in order: J gene, D gene, clone size, V gene, CDR3 protein, CDR3 DNA. The D gene is left open where the match is weak. Size values are once, few and many counts, or a class for expanded clones, and some rows have none.

TRBJ1-1	TRBD1	few	TRBV28	CASSFGQGGWAFF	TGTGCCAGCAGTTTTGGACAGGGAGGATGGGCTTTCTTT
TRBJ2-1	.	.	TRBV11-3	CASSLFPGVEQFF	TGTGCCAGCAGCTTATTTCCGGGAGTGGAGCAGTTCTTC
TRBJ2-7	TRBD2	many	TRBV19	CASSAGLAGTNEQYF	TGTGCCAGTAGTGCCGGACTAGCGGGAACCAACGAGCAGTACTTC
TRBJ2-1	.	.	TRBV5-1	CASSLGPGANEQFF	TGCGCCAGCAGCTTGGGTCCGGGGGCAAATGAGCAGTTCTTC
TRBJ2-1	TRBD2	many	TRBV11-2	CASSPPGLAVNEQFF	TGTGCCAGCAGCCCACCGGGACTAGCGGTCAATGAGCAGTTCTTC
TRBJ1-1	TRBD1	.	TRBV23-1	CASRRTGAVNTEAFF	TGCGCCAGCAGGAGAACAGGGGCGGTGAACACTGAAGCTTTCTTT
TRBJ1-1	TRBD1	few	TRBV5-6	CASSLGYQGASAFF	TGTGCCAGCAGCTTGGGGTACCAGGGGGCGTCAGCTTTCTTT
TRBJ2-7	.	few	TRBV30	CAWSFLWADSYEQYF	TGTGCCTGGAGTTTCCTTTGGGCCGACTCCTACGAGCAGTACTTC
TRBJ1-3	.	.	TRBV28	CASSFGGSSGNTIYF	TGTGCCAGCAGTTTCGGAGGCAGCTCTGGAAACACCATATATTTT
TRBJ1-1	TRBD1	.	TRBV7-6	CASSVDRDTEAFF	TGTGCCAGCAGCGTCGACAGGGACACTGAAGCTTTCTTT
TRBJ2-7	.	.	TRBV23-1	CASSQDRPLDDEQYF	TGCGCCAGCAGCCAGGACCGGCCGTTAGACGACGAGCAGTACTTC
TRBJ2-3	.	few	TRBV29-1	CSAGVGTAASNTQYF	TGCAGCGCCGGGGTGGGCACCGCGGCGTCGAACACGCAGTATTTT
TRBJ2-1	.	.	TRBV25-1	CASSESSWGRINEQFF	TGTGCCAGCAGTGAATCCTCTTGGGGAAGAATAAATGAGCAGTTCTTC
TRBJ2-1	TRBD2	few	TRBV30	CAWSVKAGADEQFF	TGTGCCTGGAGTGTTAAGGCGGGAGCTGATGAGCAGTTCTTC
TRBJ2-5	.	few	TRBV7-9	CASSPDPAQETQYF	TGTGCCAGCAGCCCCGACCCGGCCCAAGAGACCCAGTACTTC
TRBJ2-5	.	.	TRBV7-9	CASSLNTGETQYF	TGTGCCAGCAGCCTGAACACCGGGGAGACCCAGTACTTC
TRBJ2-3	.	few	TRBV6-5	CASSSTQGLDQYF	TGTGCCAGCAGTTCGACCCAGGGGTTAGACCAGTATTTT
TRBJ2-1	.	many	TRBV5-1	CASSLLASYNEQFF	TGCGCCAGCAGCTTGTTGGCTTCCTACAATGAGCAGTTCTTC
TRBJ2-7	TRBD1	.	TRBV4-3	CASSQGTGLNSVKISYEQYF	TGCGCCAGCAGCCAGGGGACAGGGCTAAATAGCGTTAAGATCTCCTACGAGCAGTACTTC
TRBJ1-3	.	few	TRBV28	CASSLWSGVGNTIYF	TGTGCCAGCAGTTTATGGTCCGGGGTTGGAAACACCATATATTTT
TRBJ2-5	TRBD1	many	TRBV29-1	CSVDRGSEETQYF	TGCAGCGTCGACAGGGGGAGTGAGGAGACCCAGTACTTC
TRBJ1-1	.	.	TRBV19	CASSIVGRPNTEAFF	TGTGCCAGTAGTATAGTCGGACGGCCGAACACTGAAGCTTTCTTT
TRBJ2-3	.	few	TRBV4-2	CASSQEGAGTDTQYF	TGTGCCAGCAGCCAAGAAGGGGCAGGTACAGATACGCAGTATTTT
TRBJ2-7	.	once	TRBV7-3	CASSLGGRGYEQYF	TGTGCCAGCAGCTTAGGCGGCAGGGGCTACGAGCAGTACTTC
TRBJ2-1	TRBD2	few	TRBV5-4	CASSSEREGPYNEQFF	TGTGCCAGCAGCTCCGAGCGGGAGGGCCCCTACAATGAGCAGTTCTTC
TRBJ2-4	.	few	TRBV5-4	CASSLVTSSDIQYF	TGTGCCAGCAGCTTGGTCACCTCTTCTGACATTCAGTACTTC
TRBJ1-1	.	few	TRBV30	CAWSSITEAFF	TGTGCCTGGTCTTCGATCACTGAAGCTTTCTTT
TRBJ2-5	.	.	TRBV11-2	CASSLQASTGTQYF	TGTGCCAGCAGCTTACAGGCTAGCACAGGGACCCAGTACTTC
TRBJ2-1	TRBD2	.	TRBV9	CASSPIGERGEQFF	TGTGCCAGCAGCCCAATCGGGGAGCGGGGCGAGCAGTTCTTC
TRBJ2-1	.	.	TRBV30	CAWSAAGHYYYNEQFF	TGTGCCTGGAGTGCGGCAGGGCACTACTACTACAATGAGCAGTTCTTC
TRBJ2-5	TRBD2	.	TRBV7-2	CASSQELAGLQETQYF	TGTGCCAGCAGCCAAGAACTAGCGGGGCTCCAAGAGACCCAGTACTTC
TRBJ2-7	TRBD2	.	TRBV6-1	CASSRLAGYYEQYF	TGTGCCAGCAGTCGACTAGCGGGATACTACGAGCAGTACTTC
TRBJ2-6	.	.	TRBV30	CACPLFRVAPTGANVLTF	TGTGCCTGTCCCCTTTTCCGCGTAGCACCGACTGGGGCCAACGTCCTGACTTTC
TRBJ2-7	.	.	TRBV30	CAWSVNVGPLSEQYF	TGTGCCTGGAGTGTAAATGTGGGGCCGCTCTCGGAGCAGTACTTC
TRBJ1-2	.	few	TRBV28	CASSWVYGYTF	TGTGCCAGCAGTTGGGTTTATGGCTACACCTTC
TRBJ2-2	.	.	TRBV7-9	CASSSSGWQGKTGELFF	TGTGCCAGCAGCTCCTCCGGTTGGCAGGGGAAAACCGGGGAGCTGTTTTTT
TRBJ2-1	.	.	TRBV28	CASIPSPTDYNEQFF	TGTGCCAGCATTCCTTCTCCGACGGACTACAATGAGCAGTTCTTC
TRBJ2-5	TRBD2	.	TRBV5-6	CASSSPLAGGTETQYF	TGTGCCAGCAGCTCTCCACTAGCGGGAGGAACGGAGACCCAGTACTTC
TRBJ1-2	.	few	TRBV18	CASSAQNVASGNYGYTF	TGTGCCAGCTCCGCGCAGAACGTAGCGTCCGGTAACTATGGCTACACCTTC
TRBJ2-6	.	few	TRBV4-1	CASSQKELGANVLTF	TGCGCCAGCAGCCAAAAGGAACTGGGCGCCAACGTCCTGACTTTC
TRBJ2-6	TRBD1	few	TRBV19	CASTARTGTSSGANVLTF	TGTGCCAGTACCGCCAGGACAGGTACCTCCTCTGGGGCCAACGTCCTGACTTTC
TRBJ1-1	.	few	TRBV7-2	CASSLVRNTEAFF	TGTGCCAGCAGCTTAGTCAGGAACACTGAAGCTTTCTTT
TRBJ2-7	.	.	TRBV9	CASNGVYSYEQYF	TGTGCCAGCAATGGGGTCTACTCCTACGAGCAGTACTTC
TRBJ2-5	TRBD1	few	TRBV10-3	CAIGQGEEETQYF	TGTGCCATCGGACAGGGTGAGGAAGAGACCCAGTACTTC
TRBJ2-5	.	.	TRBV28	CASSVTETQYF	TGTGCCAGCAGTGTAACGGAGACCCAGTACTTC
TRBJ2-7	TRBD2	many	TRBV7-2	CASSFQSGIYEQYF	TGTGCCAGCAGTTTCCAGAGCGGGATCTACGAGCAGTACTTC
TRBJ1-5	.	.	TRBV19	CASNLLNQPQHF	TGTGCCAGTAATCTCCTGAATCAGCCCCAGCATTTT
TRBJ2-7	.	.	TRBV27	CARGEAEQYF	TGTGCCAGGGGAGAGGCCGAGCAGTACTTC
TRBJ2-1	.	.	TRBV19	CASSNGQEVPDEQFF	TGTGCCAGTAGTAACGGCCAGGAGGTCCCGGATGAGCAGTTCTTC
TRBJ2-3	.	few	TRBV28	CASSLFRQPDTQYF	TGTGCCAGCAGTTTATTCCGCCAACCCGATACGCAGTATTTT
TRBJ1-4	TRBD1	.	TRBV29-1	CSVLGQDGEKLFF	TGCAGCGTCCTAGGACAGGATGGTGAAAAACTGTTTTTT
TRBJ2-2	TRBD1	few	TRBV18	CASLEDRQNTGELFF	TGTGCCAGCTTGGAGGACAGGCAGAACACCGGGGAGCTGTTTTTT
TRBJ2-5	.	many	TRBV10-3	CAIGEETQYF	TGTGCCATCGGCGAAGAGACCCAGTACTTC
TRBJ2-3	TRBD1	.	TRBV27	CASSPTSDRGRLDTQYF	TGTGCCAGCAGTCCGACCTCGGACAGGGGGCGCCTAGATACGCAGTATTTT
TRBJ2-4	.	.	TRBV30	CAWHSRGTKNIQYF	TGTGCCTGGCACTCAAGGGGGACCAAAAACATTCAGTACTTC